A selection of T cell receptor beta chains follows, all from one sample in a study of blood T cell repertoires in COVID-19. The protocol was immunoSEQ multiplex PCR, while the TCRdb copy is restricted to in-frame clones and leaves out a portion. The table shows under 250,000 clones, with 80% to 85% occurring only once. The sequencing input was peripheral blood. Source of these receptors: a man between 50 and 59 years old with active or convalescent COVID-19. Each CDR3 is given with its conserved first and last residue. D genes are given only for firm matches. Not every row has a clone size; where given, it reads once, few, many or a size class.

clone size: NA; D gene: TRBD2; V gene: TRBV7-2; CDR3 length: 17; J gene: TRBJ2-7; CDR3 DNA: TGTGCCAGCAGCTTAGATTACGGCGGGGGGTTACTAGACGAGCAGTACTTC; CDR3 protein: CASSLDYGGGLLDEQYF
clone size: NA; D gene: TRBD2; V gene: TRBV5-6; CDR3 length: 14; J gene: TRBJ2-7; CDR3 DNA: TGTGCCAGCAGCCCGGGACTAGGGGACTACGAGCAGTACTTC; CDR3 protein: CASSPGLGDYEQYF
clone size: NA; D gene: NA; V gene: TRBV2; CDR3 length: 13; J gene: TRBJ2-7; CDR3 DNA: TGTGCCAGCCTCCGTGGACAGTCCTACGAGCAGTACTTC; CDR3 protein: CASLRGQSYEQYF
clone size: NA; D gene: TRBD2; V gene: TRBV3-1/TRBV3-2; CDR3 length: 16; J gene: TRBJ2-3; CDR3 DNA: TGTGCCAGCAGCCAAGGCCTAGCGGGGGGCACAGATACGCAGTATTTT; CDR3 protein: CASSQGLAGGTDTQYF
clone size: NA; D gene: TRBD1; V gene: TRBV5-1; CDR3 length: 17; J gene: TRBJ1-5; CDR3 DNA: TGCGCCAGCATAACCTCGGGACAGGGGAATCGCAATCAGCCCCAGCATTTT; CDR3 protein: CASITSGQGNRNQPQHF
clone size: few; D gene: TRBD2; V gene: TRBV20-1; CDR3 length: 16; J gene: TRBJ2-7; CDR3 DNA: TGCAGTGCTACTGAAGGTAGCGGGGGGTTCTCCTACGAGCAGTACTTC; CDR3 protein: CSATEGSGGFSYEQYF
clone size: once; D gene: NA; V gene: TRBV7-2; CDR3 length: 15; J gene: TRBJ1-4; CDR3 DNA: TGTGCCAGCAGCTCCTGGACAGACTTAAATGAAAAACTGTTTTTT; CDR3 protein: CASSSWTDLNEKLFF
clone size: NA; D gene: TRBD1; V gene: TRBV28; CDR3 length: 14; J gene: TRBJ2-5; CDR3 DNA: TGTGCCAGCAGCACAGGGGGCGAAAGGGAGACCCAGTACTTC; CDR3 protein: CASSTGGERETQYF
clone size: few; D gene: NA; V gene: TRBV7-9; CDR3 length: 16; J gene: TRBJ1-3; CDR3 DNA: TGTGCCAGCAGCTCCTTACAGATCAACTCTGGAAACACCATATATTTT; CDR3 protein: CASSSLQINSGNTIYF
clone size: NA; D gene: NA; V gene: TRBV19; CDR3 length: 16; J gene: TRBJ1-5; CDR3 DNA: TGTGCCAGTAGTCTCACCTACAGGGCTAGCAATCAGCCCCAGCATTTT; CDR3 protein: CASSLTYRASNQPQHF
clone size: NA; D gene: TRBD1; V gene: TRBV29-1; CDR3 length: 13; J gene: TRBJ1-5; CDR3 DNA: TGCAGCGTTGGTGGACAGGGGAATCAGCCCCAGCATTTT; CDR3 protein: CSVGGQGNQPQHF
clone size: NA; D gene: TRBD1; V gene: TRBV6-5; CDR3 length: 14; J gene: TRBJ2-3; CDR3 DNA: TGTGCCAGCGGCCTAGGGACAGGGGGCGGTACGCAGTATTTT; CDR3 protein: CASGLGTGGGTQYF
clone size: NA; D gene: NA; V gene: TRBV12-3/TRBV12-4; CDR3 length: 12; J gene: TRBJ1-2; CDR3 DNA: TGTGCCAGCATGGGGGGGGACCGGGGATACACCTTC; CDR3 protein: CASMGGDRGYTF